Shown below are 5 T cell receptor beta chains from a single sample sequenced in a study of CD8 T cells in Susac syndrome. Reverse transcription of roughly 0.5 to 1 ug RNA was performed with random hexamers. TCRdb used MiXCR to reprocess the immunoSEQ multiplex PCR reads, holding one entry per CDR3 protein. The sample lists roughly 47,000 distinct CDR3 sequences, 80% to 95% occurring once. Material: CD8+ T cells from PBMCs. These receptor sequences come from a human donor in good health.

The CDR3 nucleotides are TGTGCCAGCAGAGAAACACCACCCAGGGACGAGCAGTACTTC. Its translation is CASRETPPRDEQYF. The V gene is TRBV7-9, the J gene TRBJ2-7, with D perhaps TRBD1 (5 bases). The CDR3 length is 14 residues. V lost 6 bases to trimming and J lost 5 bases, with 17 bases between them. Looked up from germline, CDR1 is SEHNR and CDR2 is FQNEAQ (reference sequence).

The rearrangement uses TRBV27 and TRBJ2-7, with D possibly being TRBD1 or TRBD2 (5 bases each). V lost 5 bases, J lost 7 bases, and 18 bases lay in between. Germline V gives CDR1 MNHEY, CDR2 SMNVEV (reference sequence). The CDR3 has 14 amino acids. The CDR3 region is CASSPNSLGVEQYF. The CDR3 bases are TGTGCCAGCAGTCCGAACTCGTTGGGGGTTGAGCAGTACTTC.

V gene TRBV4-3 combines with J gene TRBJ2-3; 10 positions match TRBD2. Germline V CDR1 and CDR2: LGHNA, YSLEER. J was trimmed by 1 base and V by 0 bases; bases with no gene match: 4. The CDR3 covers 17 residues. The CDR3 sequence is CASSQDGAGGRTDTQYF. The CDR3 DNA sequence: TGCGCCAGCAGCCAAGATGGAGCGGGAGGGCGCACAGATACGCAGTATTTT.

The chain employs TRBV6-1 and TRBJ2-1; a possible D gene is TRBD1 (5 bases). V was shortened by 0 bases and J by 5 bases, with 5 bases between the two germline ends. Germline V gene data show CDR1 as MNHNS and CDR2 as SASEGT. The length of the CDR3 is 13 residues. The CDR3 coding sequence is TGTGCCAGCAGTGAAGCGGACAACAATGAGCAGTTCTTC. It encodes CASSEADNNEQFF.

The chain couples TRBV12-5 to TRBJ2-7; unclear D gene. Trimming took off 5 bases at V and 2 bases at J, with 13 bases between the two ends. The CDR3 contains 14 residues. Germline lookup yields CDR1 LGHNT and CDR2 FRNRAP. This CDR3 reads CASGQGPRTYEQYF. The CDR3 DNA follows: TGTGCTAGTGGTCAAGGACCGCGGACCTACGAGCAGTACTTC.